Listed below are T cell receptor beta chains from one sample, sequenced in a study of long-term antiretroviral therapy in people with HIV. Only in-frame clones appear in the TCRdb table, and some are missing; sequencing was by immunoSEQ multiplex PCR. The sample lists tens of thousands of clones; about 88% were seen once. The sample was unsorted PBMCs, taken 0.6 years after starting antiretroviral therapy. The source is a man in his fifties or sixties with HIV. CDR3s include the opening cysteine and the closing phenylalanine or tryptophan. Each record gives: V gene, D gene, clone size, J gene, CDR3 protein, CDR3 DNA. A D gene is named only where the DNA matches it firmly. Clone size appears in some rows only: once, few, many, or a class for an expanded clone.

v_gene: TRBV7-3
d_gene: TRBD2
abundance: -
j_gene: TRBJ2-2
CDR3aa: CASSLTVGGAGLNTGELFF
CDR3nt: TGTGCCAGCAGCTTAACGGTCGGGGGAGCGGGACTCAACACCGGGGAGCTGTTTTTT

v_gene: TRBV6-1
d_gene: TRBD1
abundance: once
j_gene: TRBJ1-5
CDR3aa: CASSQGEGPQHF
CDR3nt: TGTGCCAGCAGTCAGGGGGAAGGGCCCCAGCATTTT

v_gene: TRBV19
d_gene: TRBD1
abundance: -
j_gene: TRBJ1-2
CDR3aa: CASSILEARTGALDGGYTF
CDR3nt: TGTGCCAGTAGTATATTAGAGGCTCGGACAGGGGCGCTGGACGGGGGCTACACCTTC

v_gene: TRBV10-3
d_gene: -
abundance: -
j_gene: TRBJ2-6
CDR3aa: CAISELRVGANVLTF
CDR3nt: TGTGCCATCAGTGAGCTTCGAGTGGGGGCCAACGTCCTGACTTTC

v_gene: TRBV27
d_gene: -
abundance: -
j_gene: TRBJ1-1
CDR3aa: CANTEAFF
CDR3nt: TGTGCCAACACTGAAGCTTTCTTT

v_gene: TRBV5-1
d_gene: TRBD2
abundance: -
j_gene: TRBJ2-3
CDR3aa: CASSQGLAGYTDTQYF
CDR3nt: TGCGCCAGCAGCCAGGGACTAGCGGGGTACACAGATACGCAGTATTTT

v_gene: TRBV7-3
d_gene: -
abundance: -
j_gene: TRBJ2-1
CDR3aa: CASSLMGSTNEQFF
CDR3nt: TGTGCCAGCAGCTTAATGGGTAGCACCAATGAGCAGTTCTTC

v_gene: TRBV7-2
d_gene: TRBD2
abundance: -
j_gene: TRBJ2-7
CDR3aa: CASSLGVAGGTHEQYF
CDR3nt: TGTGCCAGCAGCTTAGGGGTAGCGGGAGGAACCCACGAGCAGTACTTC

v_gene: TRBV6-1
d_gene: TRBD2
abundance: once
j_gene: TRBJ2-1
CDR3aa: CASSEASGSREQFF
CDR3nt: TGTGCCAGCAGTGAAGCTAGCGGGAGCCGCGAGCAGTTCTTC

v_gene: TRBV30
d_gene: -
abundance: -
j_gene: TRBJ2-5
CDR3aa: CAWSVGTGETQYF
CDR3nt: TGTGCCTGGAGTGTGGGGACCGGTGAGACCCAGTACTTC

v_gene: TRBV7-9
d_gene: -
abundance: -
j_gene: TRBJ1-1
CDR3aa: CASSRGGGVNTEAFF
CDR3nt: TGTGCCAGCAGCCGGGGGGGCGGAGTGAACACTGAAGCTTTCTTT

v_gene: TRBV11-2
d_gene: TRBD1
abundance: -
j_gene: TRBJ1-6
CDR3aa: CASSLGQNYNSPLHF
CDR3nt: TGTGCCAGCAGCTTGGGACAGAACTATAATTCACCCCTCCACTTT

v_gene: TRBV27
d_gene: -
abundance: once
j_gene: TRBJ1-2
CDR3aa: CASSLSRINYGYTF
CDR3nt: TGTGCCAGCAGTTTGAGCAGGATTAACTATGGCTACACCTTC

v_gene: TRBV15
d_gene: -
abundance: -
j_gene: TRBJ2-6
CDR3aa: CATRTIAGGYGANVLTF
CDR3nt: TGTGCCACCAGAACGATAGCAGGGGGGTATGGGGCCAACGTCCTGACTTTC

v_gene: TRBV19
d_gene: -
abundance: -
j_gene: TRBJ1-4
CDR3aa: CASSFTTGNEKLFF
CDR3nt: TGTGCCAGTTCCTTTACTACAGGGAATGAAAAACTGTTTTTT

v_gene: TRBV2
d_gene: TRBD1
abundance: -
j_gene: TRBJ2-7
CDR3aa: CASRGTGQGNEQYF
CDR3nt: TGTGCCAGCAGGGGGACGGGACAGGGGAACGAGCAGTACTTC

v_gene: TRBV7-7
d_gene: -
abundance: few
j_gene: TRBJ1-5
CDR3aa: CASSQGPSEPQHF
CDR3nt: TGTGCTAGCAGCCAGGGTCCCTCCGAGCCCCAGCATTTT

v_gene: TRBV5-1
d_gene: TRBD2
abundance: -
j_gene: TRBJ2-5
CDR3aa: CASSWTSSGNQETQYF
CDR3nt: TGCGCCAGCAGCTGGACGTCTAGCGGAAATCAAGAGACCCAGTACTTC

v_gene: TRBV28
d_gene: TRBD2
abundance: -
j_gene: TRBJ2-5
CDR3aa: CASSSGGAIGETQYF
CDR3nt: TGTGCCAGCAGTTCGGGGGGGGCAATAGGGGAGACCCAGTACTTC

v_gene: TRBV5-1
d_gene: -
abundance: -
j_gene: TRBJ2-7
CDR3aa: CASSFGGYLYYEQYF
CDR3nt: TGCGCCAGCAGCTTTGGAGGGTATCTGTATTACGAGCAGTACTTC

v_gene: TRBV5-1
d_gene: -
abundance: -
j_gene: TRBJ2-4
CDR3aa: CASSLLGNRDIQYF
CDR3nt: TGCGCCAGCAGCTTGCTGGGGAATCGAGACATTCAGTACTTC

v_gene: TRBV5-1
d_gene: TRBD2
abundance: -
j_gene: TRBJ2-7
CDR3aa: CASSFGGDSYEQYF
CDR3nt: TGCGCCAGCAGCTTCGGGGGGGATTCCTACGAGCAGTACTTC

v_gene: TRBV11-2
d_gene: -
abundance: once
j_gene: TRBJ2-2
CDR3aa: CASSPSPILAIPGELFF
CDR3nt: TGTGCCAGCAGCCCGAGTCCCATCCTTGCGATCCCCGGGGAGCTGTTTTTT

v_gene: TRBV5-5
d_gene: TRBD2
abundance: -
j_gene: TRBJ2-3
CDR3aa: CAGSSGRSTDTQYF
CDR3nt: TGTGCCGGGTCTAGCGGGAGGTCCACAGATACGCAGTATTTT

v_gene: TRBV5-4
d_gene: -
abundance: -
j_gene: TRBJ2-6
CDR3aa: CASHTRQSRANVLTF
CDR3nt: TGTGCCAGCCATACCAGACAAAGTCGGGCCAACGTCCTGACTTTC

v_gene: TRBV28
d_gene: TRBD2
abundance: -
j_gene: TRBJ2-5
CDR3aa: CASSLGLAGGQETQYF
CDR3nt: TGTGCCAGCAGTTTAGGGCTAGCGGGAGGACAAGAGACCCAGTACTTC

v_gene: TRBV6-5
d_gene: -
abundance: -
j_gene: TRBJ1-4
CDR3aa: CASSSQDRWGEKLFF
CDR3nt: TGTGCCAGCAGTTCCCAAGACAGGTGGGGTGAAAAACTGTTTTTT

v_gene: TRBV13
d_gene: -
abundance: few
j_gene: TRBJ1-1
CDR3aa: CASISSVQIGEAFF
CDR3nt: TGTGCCAGCATATCGAGCGTTCAGATTGGTGAAGCTTTCTTT

v_gene: TRBV5-1
d_gene: TRBD2
abundance: -
j_gene: TRBJ2-5
CDR3aa: CASSYQAGEGETQYF
CDR3nt: TGCGCCAGCAGCTACCAAGCGGGGGAAGGAGAGACCCAGTACTTC

v_gene: TRBV11-1
d_gene: -
abundance: -
j_gene: TRBJ2-1
CDR3aa: CASSLDWSSYNEQFF
CDR3nt: TGTGCCAGCAGCTTAGATTGGAGCTCCTACAATGAGCAGTTCTTC

v_gene: TRBV5-1
d_gene: -
abundance: -
j_gene: TRBJ2-1
CDR3aa: CASSSPGRTEQFF
CDR3nt: TGCGCCAGCAGCTCCCCTGGCCGGACTGAGCAGTTCTTC

v_gene: TRBV2
d_gene: -
abundance: once
j_gene: TRBJ1-3
CDR3aa: CASSQNSISGNTIYF
CDR3nt: TGTGCCAGCAGTCAAAACAGCATCTCTGGAAACACCATATATTTT

v_gene: TRBV5-8
d_gene: TRBD2
abundance: -
j_gene: TRBJ2-5
CDR3aa: CASRPRGAGETQYF
CDR3nt: TGTGCCAGCAGACCGCGGGGGGCCGGAGAGACCCAGTACTTC

v_gene: TRBV27
d_gene: -
abundance: -
j_gene: TRBJ1-2
CDR3aa: CASSFSRTGGGYTF
CDR3nt: TGTGCCAGCAGTTTCTCCAGGACCGGGGGTGGCTACACCTTC

v_gene: TRBV5-1
d_gene: -
abundance: -
j_gene: TRBJ2-7
CDR3aa: CASSLEPIYYEQYF
CDR3nt: TGCGCCAGCAGCTTGGAACCCATCTATTACGAGCAGTACTTC

v_gene: TRBV2
d_gene: TRBD1
abundance: few
j_gene: TRBJ1-4
CDR3aa: CASRGTDREKLFF
CDR3nt: TGTGCCAGCAGGGGGACAGATCGTGAAAAACTGTTTTTT

v_gene: TRBV2
d_gene: -
abundance: -
j_gene: TRBJ1-1
CDR3aa: CASRGGVGQLFEAFF
CDR3nt: TGTGCCAGCAGGGGGGGAGTTGGACAGCTTTTTGAAGCTTTCTTT

v_gene: TRBV27
d_gene: -
abundance: once
j_gene: TRBJ1-2
CDR3aa: CASSRKPDEGFYGYTF
CDR3nt: TGTGCCAGCAGTCGCAAACCGGACGAGGGGTTCTATGGCTACACCTTC

v_gene: TRBV2
d_gene: TRBD1
abundance: -
j_gene: TRBJ1-2
CDR3aa: CASSGGAGGYGYTF
CDR3nt: TGTGCCAGCAGTGGAGGGGCAGGGGGGTATGGCTACACCTTC

v_gene: TRBV5-4
d_gene: -
abundance: -
j_gene: TRBJ2-7
CDR3aa: CASSLVGSDQTYTSQQYF
CDR3nt: TGTGCCAGCAGCTTGGTTGGCTCCGACCAGACCTACACGAGTCAGCAGTACTTC

v_gene: TRBV5-1
d_gene: TRBD1
abundance: -
j_gene: TRBJ1-2
CDR3aa: CASSLDGTEVLYGYTF
CDR3nt: TGCGCCAGCAGCCTGGACGGGACAGAGGTCCTCTATGGCTACACCTTC

v_gene: TRBV7-9
d_gene: TRBD2
abundance: -
j_gene: TRBJ2-3
CDR3aa: CASSLALVAGTDTQYF
CDR3nt: TGTGCCAGCAGCTTAGCTTTGGTAGCGGGTACAGATACGCAGTATTTT

v_gene: TRBV18
d_gene: -
abundance: -
j_gene: TRBJ1-2
CDR3aa: CASSFLDYGYTF
CDR3nt: TGTGCCAGCTCATTCCTTGATTATGGCTACACCTTC

v_gene: TRBV19
d_gene: TRBD1
abundance: -
j_gene: TRBJ1-5
CDR3aa: CASTTRQGGNQPQHF
CDR3nt: TGTGCCAGTACCACGAGACAGGGCGGCAATCAGCCCCAGCATTTT

v_gene: TRBV6-1
d_gene: -
abundance: once
j_gene: TRBJ1-5
CDR3aa: CASTEPPGSNQPQHF
CDR3nt: TGTGCCAGCACCGAACCACCTGGGAGCAATCAGCCCCAGCATTTT

v_gene: TRBV11-2
d_gene: -
abundance: -
j_gene: TRBJ2-7
CDR3aa: CASSFSRTASYEQYF
CDR3nt: TGTGCCAGCAGCTTCTCCAGGACAGCGTCCTACGAGCAGTACTTC

v_gene: TRBV11-2
d_gene: TRBD2
abundance: -
j_gene: TRBJ2-3
CDR3aa: CASSRTMAGGQDTQYF
CDR3nt: TGTGCCAGCAGCCGAACCATGGCGGGGGGGCAAGATACGCAGTATTTT

v_gene: TRBV6-5
d_gene: -
abundance: -
j_gene: TRBJ2-7
CDR3aa: CASGLGRTYEQYF
CDR3nt: TGTGCCAGCGGGCTTGGCAGGACCTACGAGCAGTACTTC

v_gene: TRBV30
d_gene: -
abundance: once
j_gene: TRBJ1-4
CDR3aa: CAWSVLGAGEKLFF
CDR3nt: TGTGCCTGGAGTGTGTTGGGGGCTGGGGAAAAACTGTTTTTT

v_gene: TRBV15
d_gene: -
abundance: -
j_gene: TRBJ2-7
CDR3aa: CATSREGGAYEQYF
CDR3nt: TGTGCCACCAGCAGAGAGGGGGGTGCCTACGAGCAGTACTTC

v_gene: TRBV19
d_gene: TRBD2
abundance: -
j_gene: TRBJ2-7
CDR3aa: CASRSRTSGSYEQYF
CDR3nt: TGTGCCAGTAGATCCCGGACTAGCGGTTCCTACGAGCAGTACTTC

v_gene: TRBV11-2
d_gene: -
abundance: -
j_gene: TRBJ1-1
CDR3aa: CASNALRRTRGTEAFF
CDR3nt: TGTGCCAGCAACGCACTAAGAAGGACAAGGGGCACTGAAGCTTTCTTT

v_gene: TRBV19
d_gene: TRBD1
abundance: -
j_gene: TRBJ2-5
CDR3aa: CASSSLGGQGSRETQYF
CDR3nt: TGTGCCAGTAGTAGTTTAGGGGGACAGGGGTCGAGGGAGACCCAGTACTTC

v_gene: TRBV11-2
d_gene: -
abundance: -
j_gene: TRBJ1-1
CDR3aa: CASSLDHTGLVEAFF
CDR3nt: TGTGCCAGCAGCTTAGACCACACAGGGTTGGTAGAAGCTTTCTTT

v_gene: TRBV6-5
d_gene: -
abundance: -
j_gene: TRBJ1-5
CDR3aa: CASSYTTGGNQPQHF
CDR3nt: TGTGCCAGCAGTTACACGACGGGTGGGAATCAGCCCCAGCATTTT